A single sample is the source of the 15 T cell receptor beta chains below, sequenced in a study of T cells after yellow fever vaccination. TCRdb reprocessed the 5' RACE reads via MiXCR and lists one record per CDR3 protein. Here the sample spans some 130,000 distinct CDR3 sequences, 6.6% being singletons. Sequenced material: CD4+ T cells sorted from PBMCs, taken 10 days after the yellow fever booster vaccination. Source of these receptors: a man aged 30 to 39 who received the YFV17D yellow fever vaccine.

This clonotype was picked up many times. This chain uses TRBV12-3 or TRBV12-4 with TRBJ1-2; the match to TRBD1 covers 9 bases. Losses at the gene ends were 6 bases for V and 8 bases for J; bases not matched to a gene: 7. CDR3 size: 13 residues. CDR3 sequence: CASSTGGVSGYTF. The CDR3, as DNA: TGTGCCAGCAGCACAGGGGGCGTCTCGGGCTACACCTTC.

In this sample, this clonotype turned up many times. V usage is TRBV6-6 and J usage is TRBJ2-3; possibly TRBD1 or TRBD2 for D (6 bases each). V shed 8 bases and J shed 4 bases, with 10 bases lying between them. The CDR3 is 12 residues long. CDR1 and CDR2 (germline): MNHNY, SVGAGI (reference sequence). Here the CDR3 DNA reads TGTGCCAGCTGGGGGGCGCCAGATACGCAGTATTTT. Amino acid sequence: CASWGAPDTQYF.

Many counts were recorded for this clonotype. The chain carries TRBV10-3 and TRBJ2-1; D is undetermined. There are 13 residues in the CDR3. Germline V gene lookup returns CDR1 ENHRY and CDR2 SYGVKD. V was cut by 0 bases and J by 7 bases, with 7 bases left in between. The CDR3 loop is CAISESEGNEQFF. The DNA of the CDR3 is TGTGCCATCAGTGAGTCGGAAGGGAATGAGCAGTTCTTC.

This clonotype was picked up many times. The chain uses TRBV29-1 and TRBJ2-2, with D unclear. The CDR3 covers 12 residues. Germline assignment: CDR1 SQVTM and CDR2 ANQGSEA. Trimming removed 6 bases at V and 4 bases at J, with 9 bases between. The CDR3 loop reads CSVGPVTGELFF. The CDR3 bases are TGCAGCGTCGGGCCTGTCACCGGGGAGCTGTTTTTT.

Many counts were recorded for this clonotype. This sequence joins TRBV7-2 and TRBJ2-3, with D unresolved. V gave up 7 bases and J gave up 2 bases, with 10 bases separating them. Germline CDR1 is SGHTA and CDR2 is FQGNSA. The CDR3 runs to 13 residues. Here the CDR3 reads CASTAANTDTQYF. CDR3 nucleotide sequence: TGTGCCAGCACCGCAGCAAACACAGATACGCAGTATTTT.

Many counts were recorded for this clonotype. CDR3 residues: CASSLSFGTESWGYTF. The DNA of the CDR3 is TGCGCCAGCAGCTTATCTTTCGGGACAGAAAGTTGGGGCTACACCTTC. The rearrangement joins TRBV5-1 to TRBJ1-2, with 7 bases that match TRBD1. Trimming removed 2 bases from V and 8 bases from J; junction bases left unmatched: 15. The V gene's germline CDR1 is SGHRS and CDR2 YFSETQ. CDR3 length: 16 amino acids.

This clonotype has a handful of counts. The J gene is TRBJ2-7, the V gene TRBV2; 8 positions agree with TRBD1. The CDR3 contains 14 residues. V shed 1 base and J 4 bases; nucleotides not matched to a gene: 3. The germline V gene has CDR1 SNHLY and CDR2 FYNNEI. The CDR3: CASSEEQGAYEQYF. The CDR3 DNA follows: TGTGCCAGCAGTGAAGAGCAGGGGGCTTACGAGCAGTACTTC. The complete variable domain, with remaining parts taken from reference TRBV2 and TRBJ2-7, reads EPEVTQTPSHQVTQMGQEVILRCVPISNHLYFYWYRQILGQKVEFLVSFYNNEISEKSEIFDDQFSVERPDGSNFTLKIRSTKLEDSAMYFCASSEEQGAYEQYFGPGTRLTVT.

In this sample, this clonotype turned up many times. This rearrangement joins TRBV15 to TRBJ1-4; D not resolved. V dropped 3 bases and J dropped 3 bases, with 11 bases sitting between them. Germline CDR1 LNHNV, CDR2 YYDKDF (reference sequence). The CDR3 covers 15 residues. The CDR3 region is CATSRSNLANEKLFF. Here the CDR3 DNA reads TGTGCCACCAGCAGGTCGAACTTGGCTAATGAAAAACTGTTTTTT.

This clonotype occurred many times. The rearrangement links TRBV20-1 to TRBJ2-3, with D perhaps matching TRBD1 or TRBD2 (5 bases each). The germline V gene encodes CDR1 DFQATT and CDR2 SNEGSKA (reference sequence). This CDR3 is built from 13 residues. Trimming cost V 5 bases and J 6 bases, with 15 bases left between them. The CDR3 sequence is CSAVTGLVDTQYF. Written as DNA, the CDR3 is TGCAGTGCTGTTACGGGGCTAGTGGATACGCAGTATTTT.

Notes on this clonotype: This may be a read error, as it is one base from a much larger clone. V usage is TRBV7-2 and J usage is TRBJ2-3; 10 nucleotides match TRBD2. CDR1 is SGHTA and CDR2 is FQGNSA in the germline V gene. CDR3 length equals 14 residues. CDR3 sequence: CACSQGLAADTQYF. In DNA, the CDR3 is TGTGCCTGCAGCCAAGGACTAGCGGCGGATACGCAGTATTTT.

The chain joins TRBV25-1 to TRBJ2-5; D is perhaps TRBD1 (6 bases). This CDR3 is 14 amino acids long. Germline assignment: CDR1 MGHDK and CDR2 SYGVNS. Between the trimmed V and J ends, which lost 0 bases and 8 bases, there was a span of 13 bases. The DNA of the CDR3 is TGTGCCAGCAGTGAATACAGGGGCGAGGGAACCCAGTACTTC. Its translation is CASSEYRGEGTQYF.

In this sample, this clonotype turned up many times. The chain links TRBV7-9 to TRBJ2-5; the match to TRBD1 covers 8 bases. The CDR3 contains 14 residues. Germline V gene data show CDR1 as SEHNR and CDR2 as FQNEAQ (reference sequence). The trim removed 5 bases at V and 9 bases at J, leaving 11 bases unmatched. This CDR3 is CASSMDRVGGAQYF. Here the CDR3 DNA reads TGTGCCAGCAGCATGGACAGGGTGGGCGGGGCCCAGTACTTC.

This clonotype was picked up many times. The chain links TRBV7-2 to TRBJ2-5; a weak D match, TRBD2 (5 bases). The CDR3 spans 15 residues. Per germline, CDR1 SGHTA and CDR2 FQGNSA. With 5 bases removed from V and 1 base from J, the gap between germline ends came to 14 bases. This CDR3 is CASSPRGPSQETQYF. CDR3 bases: TGTGCCAGCAGCCCGAGAGGGCCTTCCCAAGAGACCCAGTACTTC. The full variable domain, its missing parts supplied by reference TRBV7-2 and TRBJ2-5, is GAGVSQSPSNKVTEKGKDVELRCDPISGHTALYWYRQSLGQGLEFLIYFQGNSAPDKSGLPSDRFSAERTGGSVSTLTIQRTQQEDSAVYLCASSPRGPSQETQYFGPGTRLLVL.

This clonotype was observed many times. The CDR3 protein is CSARDVPDPTDTQYF. In DNA form, the CDR3 reads TGCAGTGCTAGAGATGTGCCCGACCCAACAGATACGCAGTATTTT. The chain joins TRBV20-1 to TRBJ2-3; no clear D. The CDR3 runs 15 residues. Germline loops: CDR1 DFQATT, CDR2 SNEGSKA (reference sequence). Trimming removed 0 bases from V and 3 bases from J, with 13 bases in between.

This clonotype has more than one count but fewer than ten. The chain links TRBV6-2 or TRBV6-3 to TRBJ2-1, with 15 bases that match TRBD2. The CDR3 consists of 14 residues. Per germline, CDR1 MNHEY and CDR2 SVGEGT. With V trimmed by 6 bases and J by 8 bases, 2 bases remained unmatched. CDR3 coding DNA: TGTGCCAGCAGGTGGACTAGCGGGAGGGATGAGCAGTTCTTC. This gives the protein CASRWTSGRDEQFF.